This T cell receptor (beta chain) appears in the sequencing data of a study of T cells in Graves' hyperthyroidism and ophthalmopathy. Germline-derived CDR1 and CDR2 are LGHDT and YNNKEL (reference sequence). Trimming removed 4 bases from V and 0 bases from J, with 11 bases in between. The CDR3 spans 15 residues. Amplification yielded TCR beta CDR3 regions, with RNA transcripts as the source. The TCR CDR3 first-round RT-PCR relied on the HTBI primer set. TCRdb reanalysed the multiplex PCR reads using MiXCR and keeps one entry per CDR3 protein. Among roughly 300,000 distinct CDR3 sequences listed, roughly 23% were seen once. Based on clinical symptoms, serum thyroxine and TRAb, thyroid ultrasound and orbital computed tomography, diagnoses were reached.

The chain couples TRBV3-1 to TRBJ2-3; possible D gene TRBD2, 6 bases. Sequenced input: blood. The TCR was taken from a woman between 50 and 59 years old with Graves' hyperthyroidism. As DNA, the CDR3 is TGTGCCAGCAGCCTTGGCGGGATCAGCACAGATACGCAGTATTTT. Its translation is CASSLGGISTDTQYF.